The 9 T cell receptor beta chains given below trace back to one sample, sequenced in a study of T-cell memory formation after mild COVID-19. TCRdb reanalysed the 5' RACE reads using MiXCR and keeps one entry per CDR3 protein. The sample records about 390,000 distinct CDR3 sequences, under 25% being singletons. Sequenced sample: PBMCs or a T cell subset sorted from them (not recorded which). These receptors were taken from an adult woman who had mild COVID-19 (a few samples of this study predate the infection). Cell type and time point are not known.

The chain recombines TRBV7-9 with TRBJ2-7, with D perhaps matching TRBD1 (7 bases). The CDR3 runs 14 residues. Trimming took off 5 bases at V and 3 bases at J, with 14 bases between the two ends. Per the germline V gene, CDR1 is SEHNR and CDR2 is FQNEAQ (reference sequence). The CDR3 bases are TGTGCCAGCAGCCCCCCAGGGGGGCTCTACGAGCAGTACTTC. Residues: CASSPPGGLYEQYF.

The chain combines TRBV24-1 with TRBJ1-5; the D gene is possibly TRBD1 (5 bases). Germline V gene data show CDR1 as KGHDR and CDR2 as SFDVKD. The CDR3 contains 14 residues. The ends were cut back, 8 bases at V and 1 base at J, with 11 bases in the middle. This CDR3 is CATMQGGSNQPQHF. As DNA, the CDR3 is TGTGCCACCATGCAGGGCGGGAGCAATCAGCCCCAGCATTTT.

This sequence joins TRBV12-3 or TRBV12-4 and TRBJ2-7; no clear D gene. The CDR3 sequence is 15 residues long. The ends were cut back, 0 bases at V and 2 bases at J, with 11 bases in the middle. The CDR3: CASSLAKGLAYEQYF. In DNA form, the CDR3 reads TGTGCCAGCAGTTTAGCGAAGGGTCTGGCCTACGAGCAGTACTTC.

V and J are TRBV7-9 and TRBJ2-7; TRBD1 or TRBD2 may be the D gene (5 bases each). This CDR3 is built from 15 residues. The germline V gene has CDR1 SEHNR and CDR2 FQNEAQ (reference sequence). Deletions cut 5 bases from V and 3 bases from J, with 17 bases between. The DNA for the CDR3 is TGTGCCAGCAGCCCCAACCTGGGGACCCTCTACGAGCAGTACTTC. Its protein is CASSPNLGTLYEQYF.

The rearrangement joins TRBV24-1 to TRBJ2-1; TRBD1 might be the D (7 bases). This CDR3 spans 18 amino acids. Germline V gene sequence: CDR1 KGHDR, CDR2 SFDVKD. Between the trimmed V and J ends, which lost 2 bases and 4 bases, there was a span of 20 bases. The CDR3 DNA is TGTGCCACCAGTGATTCAGTAGGGAGGACAGGCCCTTACAATGAGCAGTTCTTC. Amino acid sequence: CATSDSVGRTGPYNEQFF.

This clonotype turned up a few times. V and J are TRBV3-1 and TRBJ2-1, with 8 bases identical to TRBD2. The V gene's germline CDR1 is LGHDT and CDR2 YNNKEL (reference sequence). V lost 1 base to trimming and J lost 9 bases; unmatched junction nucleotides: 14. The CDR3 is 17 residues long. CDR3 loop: CASSQAGTRVSNAEQFF. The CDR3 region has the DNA TGTGCCAGCAGCCAAGCCGGGACTAGGGTTTCCAATGCTGAGCAGTTCTTC.

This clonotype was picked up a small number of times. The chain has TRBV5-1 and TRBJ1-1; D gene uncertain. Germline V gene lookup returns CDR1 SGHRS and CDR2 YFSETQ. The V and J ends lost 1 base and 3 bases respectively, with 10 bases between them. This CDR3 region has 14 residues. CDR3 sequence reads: CASSLLWEDTEAFF. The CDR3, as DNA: TGCGCCAGCAGCTTGTTATGGGAGGACACTGAAGCTTTCTTT.

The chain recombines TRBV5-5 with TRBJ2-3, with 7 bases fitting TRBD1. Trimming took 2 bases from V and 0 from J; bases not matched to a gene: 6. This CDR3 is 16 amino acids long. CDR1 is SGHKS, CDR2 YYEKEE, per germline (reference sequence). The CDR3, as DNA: TGTGCCAGCAGCTTACCCCAGGGGGTGAGCACAGATACGCAGTATTTT. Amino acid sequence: CASSLPQGVSTDTQYF.

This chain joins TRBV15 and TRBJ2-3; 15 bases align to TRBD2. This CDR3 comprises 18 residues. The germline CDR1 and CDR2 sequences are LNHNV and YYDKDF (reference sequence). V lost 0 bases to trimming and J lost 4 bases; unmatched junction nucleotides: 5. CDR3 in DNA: TGTGCCACCAGCAGAGACCGGGGACTAGCGGGAGGCTCAGATACGCAGTATTTT. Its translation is CATSRDRGLAGGSDTQYF.